The next 24 T cell receptor beta chains were all read from a single sample in a study of OX40 agonist ivuxolimab in advanced cancers. Libraries were prepared by immunoSEQ multiplex PCR; TCRdb keeps only in-frame clonotypes and omits some of them. Of over 85,000 clones listed, roughly 83% are singletons. Source: CD4+ or CD8+ T cells sorted from blood, taken in a trial of the OX40 agonist ivuxolimab. These receptors were obtained from an adult with an advanced solid tumor such as melanoma, head and neck, liver or kidney cancer.

The V call is TRBV19, the J call TRBJ2-5; TRBD1 matches at 7 bases. The J call is doubtful: the DNA matches TRBJ2-7 better. The CDR3 has 15 amino acids. CDR1 is LNHDA and CDR2 is SQIVND in the germline V gene (reference sequence). The CDR3 protein is CASSSPQTGVDEQYF. CDR3 DNA sequence: TGTGCCAGTAGTTCACCACAAACAGGGGTGGACGAGCAGTACTTC.

The V and J genes are TRBV4-1 and TRBJ1-1; TRBD1 is a possible D gene (5 bases). Per germline, CDR1 MGHRA and CDR2 YSYEKL. Trimming shortened V by 3 bases and J by 0 bases, and 8 bases separated the two germline ends. The CDR3 runs to 14 residues. DNA for the CDR3: TGCGCCAGCAGCCACGGACACTTGAACACTGAAGCTTTCTTT. Protein sequence: CASSHGHLNTEAFF.

V usage is TRBV27 and J usage is TRBJ2-7, with 7 positions matching TRBD1. The CDR3 extends over 13 amino acids. Germline CDR1 MNHEY, CDR2 SMNVEV (reference sequence). V lost 7 bases and J lost 3; bases outside the gene matches: 6. The CDR3 spells CASNPTGSYEQYF. CDR3 nucleotide sequence: TGTGCCAGCAATCCGACAGGGAGCTACGAGCAGTACTTC.

The V call is TRBV7-9, the J call TRBJ1-1, with a weak D call TRBD1 (5 bases). The V end lost 4 bases, the J end lost 5 bases, and 17 bases lay between the germline ends. Germline CDR1 reads SEHNR; CDR2 reads FQNEAQ (reference sequence). The CDR3 spans 15 residues. The CDR3 DNA follows: TGTGCCAGCAGCTCGCCACGGGGGAGAGGGACTGAAGCTTTCTTT. Residues: CASSSPRGRGTEAFF.

V gene TRBV4-2 combines with J gene TRBJ2-2; 7 positions match TRBD1. V was pared by 0 bases and J by 5 bases, with 6 bases of the junction left unmatched. CDR1 LGHNA and CDR2 YNFKEQ come from the germline V gene. CDR3 size: 16 residues. CDR3 nucleotides: TGTGCCAGCAGCCAAGATCGGCGCAGGGGGACCGGGGAGCTGTTTTTT. Translating it yields CASSQDRRRGTGELFF.

The J gene is TRBJ1-4, the V gene TRBV6-1; D may be TRBD1 (6 bases). V dropped 5 bases and J dropped 7 bases, with 17 bases sitting between them. Germline V gives CDR1 MNHNS, CDR2 SASEGT. This CDR3 is 15 amino acids long. For the CDR3, the DNA is TGTGCCAGCAGTCCTCTAGGAGGGGGACGTGAAAAACTGTTTTTT. The encoded protein is CASSPLGGGREKLFF.

V gene TRBV9 combines with J gene TRBJ1-2; possible D gene TRBD1, 6 bases. Germline V CDR1 and CDR2: SGDLS, YYNGEE. The length of the CDR3 is 15 residues. The ends were cut back, 3 bases at V and 4 bases at J, with 16 bases in the middle. The CDR3 DNA reads as TGTGCCAGCAGCGCCCGGGACATTAGCTCCTATGGCTACACCTTC. Protein product: CASSARDISSYGYTF.

V gene TRBV5-1 combines with J gene TRBJ1-2, with a possible D match to TRBD1 (6 bases). This CDR3 has 16 amino acids. Trimming cost V 4 bases and J 4 bases, with 20 bases left between them. Germline lookup yields CDR1 SGHRS and CDR2 YFSETQ. The CDR3 loop is CASSTLSRTALYGYTF. CDR3 DNA sequence: TGCGCCAGCAGCACTTTGTCCCGGACAGCCCTCTATGGCTACACCTTC.

V is TRBV23-1 and J is TRBJ2-3; D possibly matches TRBD1 or TRBD2 (5 bases each). TRBV23-1 is annotated as an ORF whose role is uncertain. This CDR3 is 17 amino acids long. Trimming took 4 bases from V and 5 from J, leaving 22 bases between them. CDR3 DNA: TGCGCCAGCAGTCCGAGCATCTGCAGGGTCGGAGGAGATACGCAGTATTTT. Its protein is CASSPSICRVGGDTQYF.

The genes are TRBV7-8 and TRBJ2-1; TRBD1 is a possible D gene (8 bases). Trimming took off 5 bases at V and 2 bases at J, with 13 bases between the two ends. The germline CDR1 and CDR2 sequences are SGHVS and FQNEAQ. This CDR3 has 15 amino acids. CDR3 loop: CASSPTGGAYNEQFF. CDR3 nucleotide sequence: TGTGCCAGCAGCCCCACAGGGGGGGCCTACAATGAGCAGTTCTTC.

This clone was seen more than once but under ten times. The V and J genes are TRBV5-1 and TRBJ2-7; 9 positions match TRBD1. This CDR3 has 14 amino acids. J lost 4 bases, V lost 3 bases, and 5 bases had no gene match. CDR1 is SGHRS and CDR2 is YFSETQ in the germline V gene. The CDR3 here is CASSSGQGRYEQYF. CDR3 coding DNA: TGCGCCAGCAGCTCCGGACAGGGGAGGTACGAGCAGTACTTC.

V usage is TRBV5-1 and J usage is TRBJ2-2; tentative D call: TRBD1 (5 bases). V was clipped by 4 bases and J by 3 bases, with 13 bases between them. The germline CDR1 and CDR2 sequences are SGHRS and YFSETQ. The CDR3 length is 15 residues. CDR3 amino acids: CASSAQGKHTGELFF. DNA of the CDR3: TGCGCCAGCAGCGCCCAGGGCAAACACACCGGGGAGCTGTTTTTT.

This chain uses TRBV25-1 with TRBJ1-2; tentatively, D is TRBD1 (6 bases). V gave up 3 bases and J gave up 5 bases, with 19 bases separating them. Germline V CDR1 and CDR2: MGHDK, SYGVNS. CDR3 size: 16 residues. The CDR3 loop reads CASSDPGGGERYGYTF. The CDR3 nucleotides are TGTGCCAGCAGTGACCCTGGGGGGGGCGAGAGGTATGGCTACACCTTC.

The rearrangement links TRBV18 to TRBJ2-1, with D uncertain. Trimming pared 2 bases from V and 9 bases from J, leaving 11 bases between. Germline V gene data show CDR1 as KGHSH and CDR2 as LQKENI. This CDR3 has 13 residues. The CDR3 DNA sequence: TGTGCCAGCTCACCAGTCTCCTCGGGTGAGCAGTTCTTC. Translating it yields CASSPVSSGEQFF.

CDR3 protein: CASSEPGWEAFF. Written as DNA, the CDR3 is TGTGCCAGCAGTGAACCAGGGTGGGAGGCTTTCTTT. The genes are TRBV6-1 and TRBJ1-1; possible D gene TRBD1, 5 bases. Per germline, CDR1 MNHNS and CDR2 SASEGT. The CDR3 has 12 residues. The V and J ends lost 2 bases and 11 bases respectively, with 12 bases between them.

Here the CDR3 reads CASSVTGTQAGQPQHF. In DNA form, the CDR3 reads TGTGCCAGCAGTGTAACCGGGACCCAGGCGGGACAGCCCCAGCATTTT. The chain is built from TRBV6-1 and TRBJ1-5, with D possibly TRBD1 on 5 matching bases. The CDR3 extends over 16 amino acids. Germline CDR1 is MNHNS and CDR2 is SASEGT. Trimming shortened V by 4 bases and J by 7 bases, and 20 bases separated the two germline ends.

The chain uses TRBV5-6 and TRBJ2-3; 7 bases line up with TRBD2. The V gene end was trimmed by 0 bases and the J gene end by 3 bases; junction bases not matched to a gene: 4. The CDR3 covers 15 residues. Germline values: CDR1 SGHDT, CDR2 YYEEEE. CDR3 residues: CASSLVGGSTDTQYF. CDR3 nucleotides: TGTGCCAGCAGCTTGGTTGGCGGGAGTACAGATACGCAGTATTTT.

The gene calls are TRBV11-2 and TRBJ2-1, with D maybe TRBD2 (6 bases). V shed 1 base and J shed 4 bases, with 8 bases lying between them. The CDR3 runs 14 residues. Germline V gene sequence: CDR1 SGHAT, CDR2 FQNNGV. The DNA for the CDR3 is TGTGCCAGCAGCTTAGCCCGGGGGTACAATGAGCAGTTCTTC. It encodes CASSLARGYNEQFF.

CDR3 sequence reads: CASMGRLAGGPGELFF. The CDR3 DNA reads TGTGCCAGCATGGGGAGACTAGCGGGAGGTCCCGGGGAGCTGTTTTTT. The rearrangement joins TRBV2 to TRBJ2-2; TRBD2 aligns across 13 bases. This CDR3 spans 16 amino acids. Germline CDR1 reads SNHLY; CDR2 reads FYNNEI. Germline trimming cut 7 bases from V and 6 bases from J; bases unmatched to any gene: 8.

The chain links TRBV4-3 to TRBJ2-3; D may correspond to TRBD1 or TRBD2 (5 bases each). V was pared by 0 bases and J by 0 bases, with 19 bases between. Germline V CDR1 and CDR2: LGHNA, YSLEER. The CDR3 runs to 19 residues. In DNA form, the CDR3 reads TGCGCCAGCAGCCAAGATCTAGGTCGGTGGGGACCTAGCACAGATACGCAGTATTTT. It codes for CASSQDLGRWGPSTDTQYF.

V usage is TRBV7-2 and J usage is TRBJ2-3; perhaps TRBD2 as D (6 bases). Germline-derived CDR1 and CDR2 are SGHTA and FQGNSA. The CDR3 is made up of 18 amino acids. V lost 4 bases to trimming and J lost 4 bases, with 24 bases between them. The CDR3 nucleotides are TGTGCCAGCAGCTCTACGCCAATCGGCGGAGGGGTCGCAGATACGCAGTATTTT. This translates into CASSSTPIGGGVADTQYF.

The V call is TRBV7-2, the J call TRBJ2-1, with D perhaps matching TRBD1 or TRBD2 (5 bases each). The CDR3 consists of 13 residues. In germline, CDR1 is SGHTA, CDR2 FQGNSA. V was cut by 2 bases and J by 9 bases, with 11 bases left in between. The CDR3 DNA reads as TGTGCCAGCAGCTTATTCTCGGGGACTGAGCAGTTCTTC. It is translated as CASSLFSGTEQFF. Filled out from reference TRBV7-2 and TRBJ2-1, the complete variable domain reads GAGVSQSPSNKVTEKGKDVELRCDPISGHTALYWYRQSLGQGLEFLIYFQGNSAPDKSGLPSDRFSAERTGGSVSTLTIQRTQQEDSAVYLCASSLFSGTEQFFGPGTRLTVL.

This clone was picked up a small number of times. The chain has TRBV19 and TRBJ2-1; possible D gene TRBD1, 5 bases. Between the trimmed V and J ends, which lost 6 bases and 2 bases, there was a span of 8 bases. The CDR3 spans 13 residues. The germline V gene has CDR1 LNHDA and CDR2 SQIVND (reference sequence). The chain's CDR3 is CASRQAAYNEQFF. DNA for the CDR3: TGTGCCAGTAGACAGGCGGCCTACAATGAGCAGTTCTTC.

V is TRBV6-5 and J is TRBJ1-6; D unresolved. This CDR3 is 13 amino acids long. The germline V gene encodes CDR1 MNHEY and CDR2 SVGAGI. V was clipped by 7 bases and J by 8 bases, with 12 bases between them. CDR3 sequence (DNA): TGTGCCAGCAAATTGGACCCGCATTCACCCCTCCACTTT. Its translation is CASKLDPHSPLHF.